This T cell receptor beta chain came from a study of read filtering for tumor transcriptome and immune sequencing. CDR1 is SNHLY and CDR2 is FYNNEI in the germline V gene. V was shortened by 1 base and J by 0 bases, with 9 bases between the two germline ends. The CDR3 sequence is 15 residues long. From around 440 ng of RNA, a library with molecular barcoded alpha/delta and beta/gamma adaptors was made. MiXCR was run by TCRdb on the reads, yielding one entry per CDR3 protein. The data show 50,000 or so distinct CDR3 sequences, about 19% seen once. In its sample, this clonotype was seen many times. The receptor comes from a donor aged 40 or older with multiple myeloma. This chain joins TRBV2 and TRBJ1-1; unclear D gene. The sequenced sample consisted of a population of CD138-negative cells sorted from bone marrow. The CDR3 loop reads CASSEESRLNTEAFF. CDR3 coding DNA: TGTGCCAGCAGTGAAGAGAGTCGGCTGAACACTGAAGCTTTCTTT.